This record covers a single TCR beta chain. This entry is derived from a study of CD8+ T cells in alopecia areata. The overall study: Treated patients were dosed with oral tofacitinib, taking 5 to 10 mg twice daily.

Reverse transcription of extracted RNA yielded cDNA, which provided the sequencing template. Only in-frame clones appear in the TCRdb table, and some are missing; sequencing was by immunoSEQ multiplex PCR. The data show about 110,000 clones, roughly 84% seen once. Indicated treatment: oral pan-JAK inhibitor, 5-10 mg twice daily. The sequence derives from a human donor with alopecia areata. Sequencing used CD8+ T cells sorted from blood, obtained at week 24, from a patient treated with tofacitinib.

CDR3 DNA: TGTGCCAGCAGTTTACGACAGGGTTACGAGCAGTACTTC. Translating gives CASSLRQGYEQYF. The chain links TRBV27 to TRBJ2-7, with 7 positions matching TRBD1. Germline trimming cut 2 bases from V and 4 bases from J; bases unmatched to any gene: 2. The CDR3 spans 13 residues. Germline V CDR1 and CDR2: MNHEY, SMNVEV (reference sequence).